This is a list of T cell receptor beta chains from one sample in a study of T cells in localized non-small cell lung cancer. This table comes from immunoSEQ multiplex PCR, and its TCRdb copy is limited to in-frame clones, with some not included. The table includes 2,500 to 3,000 clones, 20% to 25% detected once. Sequenced material: lung tumor tissue, taken before any cancer treatment. The receptor set was obtained from a man aged 40 to 70 with stage II lung adenocarcinoma. Each CDR3 is given with its conserved first and last residue. D genes are given only for firm matches. Size values are once, few and many counts, or a class for expanded clones, and some rows have none.

clone_size: few
d_call: NA
j_call: TRBJ1-1
v_call: TRBV6-8
cdr3_nt: TGTGCCAGCAGTTACTCGAGGCCGCCAGCTGAAGCTTTCTTT
cdr3_aa: CASSYSRPPAEAFF

clone_size: medium-sized
d_call: TRBD2
j_call: TRBJ2-7
v_call: TRBV11-3
cdr3_nt: TGTGCCAGCAGTTCGGGGGGTAGCTCCTACGAGCAGTACTTC
cdr3_aa: CASSSGGSSYEQYF

clone_size: medium-sized
d_call: NA
j_call: TRBJ2-1
v_call: TRBV11-3
cdr3_nt: TGTGCCAGCAGCTCTATCGGGGGCGCAATAGATGAGCAGTTCTTC
cdr3_aa: CASSSIGGAIDEQFF

clone_size: few
d_call: TRBD2
j_call: TRBJ2-2
v_call: TRBV5-1
cdr3_nt: TGCGCCAGCAGCTCCGGGACTAGGCTTGGCGGGGAGCTGTTTTTT
cdr3_aa: CASSSGTRLGGELFF

clone_size: NA
d_call: NA
j_call: TRBJ2-7
v_call: TRBV6-8
cdr3_nt: TGTGCCAGCATCTCGGGACTCGGCTACGAGCAGTACTTC
cdr3_aa: CASISGLGYEQYF

clone_size: few
d_call: NA
j_call: TRBJ2-7
v_call: TRBV6-7
cdr3_nt: TGTGCCAGCAGTTACTCAAACGAGCAGTACTTC
cdr3_aa: CASSYSNEQYF

clone_size: NA
d_call: NA
j_call: TRBJ2-7
v_call: TRBV30
cdr3_nt: TGTGCCGCGAAGGCGGGCCCGAGCTCCTACGAGCAGTACTTC
cdr3_aa: CAAKAGPSSYEQYF

clone_size: few
d_call: NA
j_call: TRBJ2-1
v_call: TRBV6-8
cdr3_nt: TGTGCCAGCAGTGACGGGGACCAGCGAGGCAATGAGCAGTTCTTC
cdr3_aa: CASSDGDQRGNEQFF

clone_size: few
d_call: TRBD1
j_call: TRBJ1-3
v_call: TRBV19
cdr3_nt: TGTGCCAGTAGTTTAAGGTGGGACAGGAGTACAACCAACTCTGGAAACACCATATATTTT
cdr3_aa: CASSLRWDRSTTNSGNTIYF

clone_size: few
d_call: NA
j_call: TRBJ1-6
v_call: TRBV21-1
cdr3_nt: TGTGCCAGCAGTGAGGACAGCCTAAATTCACCCCTCCACTTT
cdr3_aa: CASSEDSLNSPLHF

clone_size: few
d_call: TRBD2
j_call: TRBJ2-5
v_call: TRBV11-3
cdr3_nt: TGTGCCAGCAGCTCGGTAGCGGGAAGATTAGAGACCCAGTACTTC
cdr3_aa: CASSSVAGRLETQYF

clone_size: few
d_call: NA
j_call: TRBJ2-1
v_call: TRBV11-3
cdr3_nt: TGTGCCAGCAGCGCCCGGACATTAGGCGATGAGCAGTTCTTC
cdr3_aa: CASSARTLGDEQFF

clone_size: large
d_call: NA
j_call: TRBJ1-1
v_call: TRBV9
cdr3_nt: TGTGCCAGCAGCGCCTCCTTGAACACTGAAGCTTTCTTT
cdr3_aa: CASSASLNTEAFF

clone_size: NA
d_call: NA
j_call: TRBJ2-7
v_call: TRBV5-1
cdr3_nt: TGCGCCAGCAGCTTGGATGGGGTTACCTACGAGCAGTACTTC
cdr3_aa: CASSLDGVTYEQYF

clone_size: NA
d_call: NA
j_call: TRBJ2-6
v_call: TRBV19
cdr3_nt: TGTGCCAGTAGTAGCGGAGGGGCCGGGGCCAACGTCCTGACTTTC
cdr3_aa: CASSSGGAGANVLTF

clone_size: NA
d_call: NA
j_call: TRBJ2-3
v_call: TRBV28
cdr3_nt: TGTGCCAGCAGTCCCGGGACAATTAGCACAGATACGCAGTATTTT
cdr3_aa: CASSPGTISTDTQYF

clone_size: few
d_call: NA
j_call: TRBJ1-5
v_call: TRBV19
cdr3_nt: TGTGCCAGTAGACCACAGGTCTACAATCAGCCCCAGCATTTT
cdr3_aa: CASRPQVYNQPQHF

clone_size: medium-sized
d_call: TRBD2
j_call: TRBJ2-2
v_call: TRBV19
cdr3_nt: TGTGCCCGTACCGCCGGGGGGGGGCTACGTATTGTGTCGAACACCGGGGAGCTGTTTTTT
cdr3_aa: CARTAGGGLRIVSNTGELFF

clone_size: once
d_call: NA
j_call: TRBJ2-5
v_call: TRBV5-1
cdr3_nt: TGCGCCAGCAGCCCTAGGTTCGAGAGTGAGACCCAGTACTTC
cdr3_aa: CASSPRFESETQYF

clone_size: NA
d_call: TRBD2
j_call: TRBJ2-7
v_call: TRBV11-3
cdr3_nt: TGTGCCAGCATGGGTAGCGGGAAAGGATCGGGCGAGCAGTACTTC
cdr3_aa: CASMGSGKGSGEQYF

clone_size: NA
d_call: TRBD1
j_call: TRBJ1-5
v_call: TRBV11-3
cdr3_nt: TGTGCCAGCAGCCAACAGGGGAGCAATCAGCCCCAGCATTTT
cdr3_aa: CASSQQGSNQPQHF

clone_size: NA
d_call: TRBD2
j_call: TRBJ2-7
v_call: TRBV5-1
cdr3_nt: TGCGCCAGCAGCAGGGGGGGACTAGCATTGGAAGGCGAGCAGTACTTC
cdr3_aa: CASSRGGLALEGEQYF

clone_size: NA
d_call: TRBD2
j_call: TRBJ2-3
v_call: TRBV18
cdr3_nt: TGTGCCAGCTCACCACCCCTTGGCGGGGGGGCCGGGTATACGCAGTATTTT
cdr3_aa: CASSPPLGGGAGYTQYF

clone_size: NA
d_call: TRBD1
j_call: TRBJ2-7
v_call: TRBV11-3
cdr3_nt: TGTGCCAGCAGCTTGGACAGGGCAAGGACCTACGAGCAGTACTTC
cdr3_aa: CASSLDRARTYEQYF

clone_size: few
d_call: NA
j_call: TRBJ2-3
v_call: TRBV15
cdr3_nt: TGTGCCACCAGCAGAGAGCCCCTTGGCACAGATACGCAGTATTTT
cdr3_aa: CATSREPLGTDTQYF

clone_size: NA
d_call: TRBD1
j_call: TRBJ2-7
v_call: TRBV5-1
cdr3_nt: TGCGCCAGCAGCTTGGGAGGGGGCCACACATACTACGAGCAGTACTTC
cdr3_aa: CASSLGGGHTYYEQYF

clone_size: few
d_call: NA
j_call: TRBJ2-1
v_call: TRBV11-3
cdr3_nt: TGTGCCAGCAGCCGAGAAGGGGCCAGTAGAGGGGCTAGCCATGAGCAGTTCTTC
cdr3_aa: CASSREGASRGASHEQFF

clone_size: medium-sized
d_call: NA
j_call: TRBJ2-1
v_call: TRBV6-8
cdr3_nt: TGTGCCAGCAGTTATCCACCCTTCGGGACATCTTCACACAATGAGCAGTTCTTC
cdr3_aa: CASSYPPFGTSSHNEQFF

clone_size: large
d_call: NA
j_call: TRBJ2-5
v_call: TRBV11-3
cdr3_nt: TGTGCCAGCAGCCAAGGGTCCGGATCCGGGGAGACCCAGTACTTC
cdr3_aa: CASSQGSGSGETQYF

clone_size: few
d_call: NA
j_call: TRBJ2-3
v_call: TRBV9
cdr3_nt: TGTGCCAGCAGCGTATCCGGGACACCTCCCGAAGATACGCAGTATTTT
cdr3_aa: CASSVSGTPPEDTQYF

clone_size: large
d_call: NA
j_call: TRBJ2-7
v_call: TRBV11-3
cdr3_nt: TGTGCCAGCAGCCCCGAGCTTGAGCCCTCCTACGAGCAGTACTTC
cdr3_aa: CASSPELEPSYEQYF

clone_size: NA
d_call: TRBD1
j_call: TRBJ2-7
v_call: TRBV19
cdr3_nt: TGTGCCAGTAGGGACAGGGCGGCCTACGAGCAGTACTTC
cdr3_aa: CASRDRAAYEQYF

clone_size: few
d_call: NA
j_call: TRBJ2-5
v_call: TRBV7-5
cdr3_nt: TGTGCCAGCAGCCCCGACCCGGGACAGCATGAGACCCAGTACTTC
cdr3_aa: CASSPDPGQHETQYF

clone_size: few
d_call: NA
j_call: TRBJ1-1
v_call: TRBV11-3
cdr3_nt: TGTGCCAGCAGCTTCTCGACAGATGGAAAGACTGAAGCTTTCTTT
cdr3_aa: CASSFSTDGKTEAFF

clone_size: NA
d_call: NA
j_call: TRBJ1-2
v_call: TRBV11-3
cdr3_nt: TGTGCCAGCAGCTTGGGACAACTAGGGGGCTATGGCTACACCTTC
cdr3_aa: CASSLGQLGGYGYTF

clone_size: few
d_call: NA
j_call: TRBJ1-2
v_call: TRBV29-1
cdr3_nt: TGCAGCGTTAAGGCGGGGGGGCAAAGGGCCGGCGGCTACACCTTC
cdr3_aa: CSVKAGGQRAGGYTF

clone_size: NA
d_call: NA
j_call: TRBJ2-6
v_call: TRBV5-1
cdr3_nt: TGCGCCAGCAGTTTAACCCCCCCTGGGGCCAACGTCCTGACTTTC
cdr3_aa: CASSLTPPGANVLTF

clone_size: medium-sized
d_call: TRBD2
j_call: TRBJ2-5
v_call: TRBV6-8
cdr3_nt: TGTGCCAGCAGTTTCGGACTAGCGGGGGCCTCACTCAGCGAGACCCAGTACTTC
cdr3_aa: CASSFGLAGASLSETQYF

clone_size: few
d_call: TRBD1
j_call: TRBJ1-5
v_call: TRBV6-8
cdr3_nt: TGTGCCAGCAGCGGGGACAGGGACGGAGATTATAGCAATCAGCCCCAGCATTTT
cdr3_aa: CASSGDRDGDYSNQPQHF

clone_size: few
d_call: NA
j_call: TRBJ2-5
v_call: TRBV6-8
cdr3_nt: TGTGCCAGCAGTGCCGGGCCCATAGGGACCCAGTACTTC
cdr3_aa: CASSAGPIGTQYF